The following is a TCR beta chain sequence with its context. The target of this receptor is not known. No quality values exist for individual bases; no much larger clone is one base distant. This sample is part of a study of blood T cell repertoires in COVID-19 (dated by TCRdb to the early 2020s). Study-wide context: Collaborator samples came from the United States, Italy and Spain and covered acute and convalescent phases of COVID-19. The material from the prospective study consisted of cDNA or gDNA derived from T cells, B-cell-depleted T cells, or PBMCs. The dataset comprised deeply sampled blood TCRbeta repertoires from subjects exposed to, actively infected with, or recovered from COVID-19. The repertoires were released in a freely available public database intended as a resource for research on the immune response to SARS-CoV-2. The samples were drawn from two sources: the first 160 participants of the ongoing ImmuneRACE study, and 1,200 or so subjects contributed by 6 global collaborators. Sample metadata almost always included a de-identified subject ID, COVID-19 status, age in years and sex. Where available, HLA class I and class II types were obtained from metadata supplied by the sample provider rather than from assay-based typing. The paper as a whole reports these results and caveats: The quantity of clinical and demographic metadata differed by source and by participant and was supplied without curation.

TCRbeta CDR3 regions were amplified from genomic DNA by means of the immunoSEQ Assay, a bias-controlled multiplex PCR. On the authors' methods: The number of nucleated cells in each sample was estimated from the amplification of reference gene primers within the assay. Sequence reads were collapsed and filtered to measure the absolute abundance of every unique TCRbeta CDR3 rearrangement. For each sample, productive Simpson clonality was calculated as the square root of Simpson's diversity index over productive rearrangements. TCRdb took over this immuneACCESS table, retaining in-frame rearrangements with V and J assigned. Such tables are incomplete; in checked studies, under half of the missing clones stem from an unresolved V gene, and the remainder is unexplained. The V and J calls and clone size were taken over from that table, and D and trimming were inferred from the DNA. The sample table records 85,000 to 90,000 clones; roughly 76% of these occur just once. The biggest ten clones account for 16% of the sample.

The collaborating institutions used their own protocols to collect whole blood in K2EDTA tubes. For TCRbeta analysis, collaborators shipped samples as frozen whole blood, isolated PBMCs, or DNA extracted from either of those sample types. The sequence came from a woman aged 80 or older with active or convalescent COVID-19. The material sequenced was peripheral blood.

Read as DNA, the sequence is TGTGCCAGCAGCTTGATTTCCGGGACAGCGTCTGGGGCCAACGTCCTGACTTTC. It translates to CASSLISGTASGANVLTF. The chain is made from TRBV7-2 and TRBJ2-6, with 7 junctional bases fitting TRBD1. The CDR3 goes from the cysteine to the phenylalanine over 18 residues. CDR3 DNA is the only sequence kept; it has 54 bases, read in frame from the first base. Per the germline V gene, SGHTA is the CDR1 and FQGNSA is the CDR2. Compared with germline, V lacks 3 bases and J lacks 1 base; bases without a gene match: 9.